This TCR beta chain was obtained from a study of T cell responses to AZD1222 COVID-19 vaccine. Assay used: immunoSEQ multiplex PCR; TCRdb lists only in-frame clones, some missing. This table holds about 260,000 clones, approximately 93% found once. V gave up 0 bases and J gave up 0 bases; unmatched junction bases: 2. Germline CDR1 reads SGHNT; CDR2 reads YYREEE (reference sequence). The CDR3 runs to 16 residues. The source was peripheral blood, collected on day 0 of AZD1222 vaccination. The sequence was obtained from an adult in good health. This chain joins TRBV5-4 and TRBJ2-1; TRBD2 agrees at 8 bases. The CDR3 here is CASSLGSGSSYNEQFF. Written as DNA, the CDR3 is TGTGCCAGCAGCTTGGGAAGCGGGAGCTCCTACAATGAGCAGTTCTTC.